Following are 20 T cell receptor beta chains from one sample sequenced in a study of OX40 agonist ivuxolimab in advanced cancers. Using immunoSEQ multiplex PCR, the repertoire was profiled, and TCRdb retains in-frame clones only, with some absent. Of some 35,000 clones in the sample, more than 70% were seen once. Sample: CD4+ or CD8+ T cells sorted from blood, taken in a trial of the OX40 agonist ivuxolimab. The receptors come from an adult with an advanced solid tumor such as melanoma, head and neck, liver or kidney cancer.

This clone was observed a single time. The chain links TRBV4-1 to TRBJ1-4, with unresolved D. The V and J ends lost 1 base and 3 bases respectively, with 9 bases between them. CDR1 is MGHRA and CDR2 is YSYEKL in the germline V gene. The CDR3 totals 15 residues. This CDR3 reads CASSQALGANEKLFF. CDR3 nucleotide sequence: TGCGCCAGCAGCCAAGCCTTGGGAGCTAATGAAAAACTGTTTTTT.

The chain carries TRBV5-1 and TRBJ2-3, with D possibly TRBD2 on 6 matching bases. The CDR3 sequence is 15 residues long. Germline values: CDR1 SGHRS, CDR2 YFSETQ. V lost 4 bases, J lost 1 base, and 13 bases lay in between. CDR3 in amino acids: CASSVAGWGTDTQYF. The CDR3 DNA follows: TGCGCCAGCAGCGTGGCGGGGTGGGGCACAGATACGCAGTATTTT.

This clone was seen a handful of times. The chain is built from TRBV2 and TRBJ2-7; 13 bases are a match to TRBD2. CDR3 size: 14 residues. J was trimmed by 6 bases and V by 8 bases; bases with no gene match: 7. The germline V gene encodes CDR1 SNHLY and CDR2 FYNNEI. The CDR3 sequence is CASARGLAGREQYF. CDR3 sequence (DNA): TGTGCCAGCGCCAGGGGACTAGCGGGGCGCGAGCAGTACTTC.

This sequence joins TRBV18 and TRBJ2-7; D is unclear. Germline CDR1 and CDR2: KGHSH and LQKENI. Trimming cost V 3 bases and J 0 bases, with 15 bases left between them. The CDR3 consists of 16 residues. CDR3 bases: TGTGCCAGCTCACCTCCCCCCAATTCTGGCTCCTACGAGCAGTACTTC. Translating it yields CASSPPPNSGSYEQYF.

The chain has TRBV6-1 and TRBJ1-4, with D maybe TRBD1 (6 bases). There are 15 residues in the CDR3. V shed 4 bases and J shed 7 bases, with 16 bases lying between them. CDR1 MNHNS and CDR2 SASEGT come from the germline V gene. The CDR3 region is CASSGPRGGGEKLFF. DNA for the CDR3: TGTGCCAGCAGTGGCCCCAGGGGTGGAGGTGAAAAACTGTTTTTT.

This chain links TRBV7-6 with TRBJ2-6, with unresolved D. The CDR3 loop spans 18 amino acids. The germline gives CDR1 SGHVS, CDR2 FNYEAQ. V gave up 1 base and J gave up 0 bases, with 13 bases separating them. CDR3 region: CASSLEGWVSSGANVLTF. The CDR3 DNA reads as TGTGCCAGCAGCTTAGAAGGTTGGGTCTCCTCTGGGGCCAACGTCCTGACTTTC.

The rearrangement uses TRBV2 and TRBJ1-3, with a weak D call TRBD1 (5 bases). Trimming removed 11 bases from V and 1 base from J, with 18 bases in between. CDR1 is SNHLY and CDR2 is FYNNEI in the germline V gene. The CDR3 has 15 amino acids. The CDR3 spells CAFISLRGSGNTIYF. The CDR3 nucleotides are TGTGCCTTCATATCCCTCCGGGGGTCTGGAAACACCATATATTTT.

This clone occurred once. This chain uses TRBV7-8 with TRBJ2-7, with 8 nucleotides matching TRBD1. CDR3 length: 14 amino acids. Per the germline V gene, CDR1 is SGHVS and CDR2 is FQNEAQ. With V trimmed by 6 bases and J by 0 bases, 4 bases remained unmatched. The DNA for the CDR3 is TGTGCCAGCAGTCCAGGGGGCAGCTCCTACGAGCAGTACTTC. Amino acid sequence: CASSPGGSSYEQYF. Combining the CDR3 with reference TRBV7-8 and TRBJ2-7 gives the whole variable domain GAGVSQSPRYKVAKRGQDVALRCDPISGHVSLFWYQQALGQGPEFLTYFQNEAQLDKSGLPSDRFFAERPEGSVSTLKIQRTQQEDSAVYLCASSPGGSSYEQYFGPGTRLTVT.

This rearrangement joins TRBV5-4 to TRBJ2-3; TRBD2 matches 9 bases. The CDR3 length is 16 residues. The V segment lost 0 bases and the J segment 1 base; nucleotides outside the gene matches: 3. The V gene's germline CDR1 is SGHNT and CDR2 YYREEE (reference sequence). The CDR3 is CASSLATSGGTDTQYF. The CDR3, as DNA: TGTGCCAGCAGCTTGGCGACTAGCGGAGGCACAGATACGCAGTATTTT.

V gene TRBV18 combines with J gene TRBJ2-7, with 11 bases lining up with TRBD1. Germline-derived CDR1 and CDR2 are KGHSH and LQKENI. The CDR3 has 13 residues. With V trimmed by 6 bases and J by 5 bases, 3 bases remained unmatched. The CDR3 spells CASSRDRGNEQYF. CDR3 in DNA: TGTGCCAGCTCCCGGGACAGGGGGAACGAGCAGTACTTC. Variable domain in full (rest from reference TRBV18 and TRBJ2-7): NAGVMQNPRHLVRRRGQEARLRCSPMKGHSHVYWYRQLPEEGLKFMVYLQKENIIDESGMPKERFSAEFPKEGPSILRIQQVVRGDSAAYFCASSRDRGNEQYFGPGTRLTVT.

This clone was observed once. The chain joins TRBV5-1 to TRBJ2-1, with 8 bases lining up with TRBD1. J was trimmed by 7 bases and V by 3 bases; bases with no gene match: 3. Germline V lookup: CDR1 SGHRS, CDR2 YFSETQ. CDR3 length: 13 amino acids. CDR3 in amino acids: CASSWNRGNEQFF. CDR3 coding DNA: TGCGCCAGCAGCTGGAACAGGGGGAATGAGCAGTTCTTC. The whole variable domain, remainder taken from reference TRBV5-1 and TRBJ2-1, is KAGVTQTPRYLIKTRGQQVTLSCSPISGHRSVSWYQQTPGQGLQFLFEYFSETQRNKGNFPGRFSGRQFSNSRSEMNVSTLELGDSALYLCASSWNRGNEQFFGPGTRLTVL.

The chain recombines TRBV2 with TRBJ2-3, with D perhaps TRBD2 (6 bases). The CDR3 is 14 residues long. V lost 4 bases and J 4 bases, leaving 12 bases between the germline ends. Germline V gene sequence: CDR1 SNHLY, CDR2 FYNNEI. The CDR3 spells CASSVGSRPDTQYF. The CDR3, as DNA: TGTGCCAGCAGTGTCGGGAGTAGGCCAGATACGCAGTATTTT.

This clone was seen a single time. The rearrangement uses TRBV7-9 and TRBJ2-3, with 7 bases matching TRBD2. The V and J ends lost 5 bases and 5 bases, in that order; junction bases with no gene match: 7. The CDR3 is 14 residues long. Germline CDR1 reads SEHNR; CDR2 reads FQNEAQ (reference sequence). CDR3 loop: CASSHPSGQDTQYF. In DNA form, the CDR3 reads TGTGCCAGCAGCCATCCTAGCGGCCAAGATACGCAGTATTTT. Combining the CDR3 with reference TRBV7-9 and TRBJ2-3 gives the whole variable domain DTGVSQNPRHKITKRGQNVTFRCDPISEHNRLYWYRQTLGQGPEFLTYFQNEAQLEKSRLLSDRFSAERPKGSFSTLEIQRTEQGDSAMYLCASSHPSGQDTQYFGPGTRLTVL.

V is TRBV11-2 and J is TRBJ1-5, with D uncertain. There are 13 residues in the CDR3. The V gene lost 0 bases and the J gene lost 7 bases, with 7 bases spanning the gap. The germline V gene encodes CDR1 SGHAT and CDR2 FQNNGV. The CDR3 nucleotides are TGTGCCAGCAGCTTAGACCCCCGACAGCCCCAGCATTTT. It translates to CASSLDPRQPQHF.

The gene calls are TRBV5-1 and TRBJ1-2, with TRBD1 matching over 7 bases. There are 13 residues in the CDR3. V trimming: 0 bases; J trimming: 7 bases; junction bases outside the gene matches: 3. Germline V gives CDR1 SGHRS, CDR2 YFSETQ. CDR3 DNA sequence: TGCGCCAGCAGCTTGGAACAGGGGAGTGGCTACACCTTC. This translates into CASSLEQGSGYTF.

J is TRBJ2-1 and V is TRBV19; 13 nucleotides match TRBD2. CDR1 LNHDA and CDR2 SQIVND come from the germline V gene (reference sequence). There are 19 residues in the CDR3. V shed 3 bases, J shed 7 bases, and the junction held 15 bases outside the gene matches. CDR3 sequence (DNA): TGTGCCAGTAGTATTGGGGGGTACGGACTAGCGGGAGTCATGAATGAGCAGTTCTTC. Protein sequence: CASSIGGYGLAGVMNEQFF.

The rearrangement uses TRBV14 and TRBJ2-3; 8 bases agree with TRBD2. The length of the CDR3 is 14 residues. Trimming took 1 base from V and 9 from J; bases not matched to a gene: 6. Germline CDR1 and CDR2: SGHDN and FVKESK. CDR3 protein: CASSQVSGGRTQYF. In nucleotides, the CDR3 is TGTGCCAGCAGCCAAGTTTCGGGGGGGAGGACGCAGTATTTT.

This chain links TRBV5-5 with TRBJ2-7; maybe TRBD1 (6 bases). Germline V CDR1 and CDR2: SGHKS, YYEKEE (reference sequence). Trimming pared 4 bases from V and 6 bases from J, leaving 17 bases between. The CDR3 covers 14 residues. CDR3 protein: CASSVGHVGAEQYF. The CDR3 DNA is TGTGCCAGCAGCGTGGGACACGTGGGTGCCGAGCAGTACTTC.

The J gene is TRBJ2-1, the V gene TRBV15; D is ambiguous. Germline V gene sequence: CDR1 LNHNV, CDR2 YYDKDF (reference sequence). The V end was cut by 0 bases, the J end by 6 bases, with 15 bases between. This CDR3 region has 16 residues. In DNA form, the CDR3 reads TGTGCCACCAGCAGAGATAAGGCGATAGCTTTCAATGAGCAGTTCTTC. Amino acid sequence: CATSRDKAIAFNEQFF.

This clone occurred a few times. Other nucleotide sequences from this sample produce the same CDR3. The chain links TRBV9 to TRBJ2-7; 9 positions match TRBD2. J was trimmed by 3 bases and V by 3 bases; bases with no gene match: 1. CDR1 and CDR2 from the germline V gene are SGDLS and YYNGEE. The CDR3 length is 13 residues. In DNA form, the CDR3 reads TGTGCCAGCAGCGGGACTAGCGACTACGAGCAGTACTTC. It yields the protein CASSGTSDYEQYF.